Described below is a single TCR beta chain sequence and its context. Its antigen is unknown. Other DNA sequences from this sample encode an identical CDR3 as well. Per germline, CDR1 LNHDA and CDR2 SQIVND (reference sequence). The CDR3 sequence is 13 residues long. Trimming removed 5 bases at V and 0 bases at J, with 7 bases between. The data were obtained in a study of cytomegalovirus exposure and HLA in healthy donors. A multiplex PCR was run with 60 Vbeta primers and 13 Jbeta primers. Method: immunoSEQ multiplex PCR; TCRdb's copy keeps in-frame clones and lacks some. The data show approximately 140,000 clones, around three quarters seen once. Overall study results and limits: Researchers reported in a later analysis that a missense DCLRE1C variant was tied to TCR beta V- and J-gene trimming. Differences between HLA loci emerged in a later analysis of TCR association rates, with DRB1 most and HLA-C fewest.

The sequence derives from a man aged 30-40 years in good health and CMV-seronegative. This chain joins TRBV19 and TRBJ1-1; the D gene is possibly TRBD1 (5 bases). The specimen sequenced was PBMCs. The chain's CDR3 is CASSSGLNTEAFF. In DNA form, the CDR3 reads TGTGCCAGTAGTTCAGGGTTGAACACTGAAGCTTTCTTT.